This T cell receptor beta chain was sequenced for a study of shared clonotypes between healthy human individuals. About this clone itself: Its matching antigen is unknown.

Using immunoSEQ multiplex PCR, the repertoire was profiled, and TCRdb retains in-frame clones only, with some absent. The sample comprises about 2.4 million clones, approximately 93% of which are singletons, and more than 0.35% rests with the top ten. Overall study findings and caveats: Clonotypes which were not shared had lower generation probabilities than clonotypes that all four donors shared.

This CDR3 is 15 amino acids long. The chain couples TRBV21-1 to TRBJ2-1; TRBD2, the table's D call, lacks a check against the DNA. TRBV21-1 is flagged as a pseudogene. Sequencing was performed on naive CD4+ T cells from PBMCs. Subset of the sample: CD45RA+ positively selected. This clonotype was obtained from a young man in good health. Some clones in this sample may be carry-over from other donors' samples. CDR3 DNA: TGTGCCAGCAGCAAAGCGTGGCTGGGGGAGGGTGAGCAGTTCTTC. Its translation is CASSKAWLGEGEQFF.